This T cell receptor beta chain came from a study of monozygotic twins with inflammatory bowel disease. Study observations and caveats: Healthy co-twins exceeded IBD patients in TCRbeta diversity as measured by inverse Simpson.

Each CDR3 protein gets one entry in TCRdb, which reprocessed the 5' RACE reads and gives no DNA. Found here are some 440,000 distinct CDR3 sequences; the top ten clones hold about 2.4%. The CDR3 runs 16 residues. Looked up from germline, CDR1 is MNHNS and CDR2 is SASEGT. On this clonotype itself: The antigen is undetermined.

The specimen was blood. The receptor's source is a human donor with ulcerative colitis or Crohn's disease, or a healthy co-twin of an affected twin (not recorded which). This chain uses TRBV6-1 with TRBJ1-1. The CDR3 protein is CASSALGSALNTEAFF.